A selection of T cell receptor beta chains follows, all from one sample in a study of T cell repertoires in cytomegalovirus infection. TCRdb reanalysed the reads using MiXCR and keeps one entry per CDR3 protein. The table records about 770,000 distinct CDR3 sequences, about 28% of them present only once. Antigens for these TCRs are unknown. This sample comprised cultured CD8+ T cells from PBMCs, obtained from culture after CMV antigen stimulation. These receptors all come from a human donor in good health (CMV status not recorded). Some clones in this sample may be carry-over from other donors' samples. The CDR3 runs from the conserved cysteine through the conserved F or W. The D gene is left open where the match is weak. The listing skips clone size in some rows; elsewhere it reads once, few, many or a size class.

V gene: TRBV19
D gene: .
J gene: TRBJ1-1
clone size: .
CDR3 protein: CASSILGAGTEAFF
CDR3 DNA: TGTGCCAGTAGTATATTAGGGGCGGGCACTGAAGCTTTCTTT

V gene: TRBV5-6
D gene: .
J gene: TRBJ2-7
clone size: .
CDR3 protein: CASSPGGLEQYF
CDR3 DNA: TGTGCCAGCAGCCCGGGGGGCCTCGAGCAGTACTTC

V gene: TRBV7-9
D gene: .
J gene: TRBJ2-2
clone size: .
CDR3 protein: CASSLAARELFF
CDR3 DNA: TGTGCCAGCAGCTTGGCCGCCAGGGAGCTGTTTTTT

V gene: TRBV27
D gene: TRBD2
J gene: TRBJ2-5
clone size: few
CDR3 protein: CAGLRGAETQYF
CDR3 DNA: TGTGCCGGATTGCGGGGGGCAGAGACCCAGTACTTC

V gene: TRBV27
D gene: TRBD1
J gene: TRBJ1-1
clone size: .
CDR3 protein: CASSPHRGGTEAFF
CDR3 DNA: TGTGCCAGCAGTCCCCACAGGGGCGGCACTGAAGCTTTCTTT

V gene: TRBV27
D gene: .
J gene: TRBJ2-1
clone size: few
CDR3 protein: CASRPWAPYNEQFF
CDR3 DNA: TGTGCCAGTAGACCGTGGGCCCCCTACAATGAGCAGTTCTTC

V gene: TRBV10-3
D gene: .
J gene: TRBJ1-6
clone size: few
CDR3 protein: CAARTAPYNSPLHF
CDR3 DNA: TGTGCCGCCCGGACAGCCCCTTATAATTCACCCCTCCACTTT

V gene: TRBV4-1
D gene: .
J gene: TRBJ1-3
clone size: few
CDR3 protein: CASSQEAGGAGNTIYF
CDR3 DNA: TGCGCCAGCAGCCAAGAGGCCGGGGGGGCTGGAAACACCATATATTTT

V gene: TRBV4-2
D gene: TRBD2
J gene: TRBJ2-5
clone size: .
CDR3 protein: CASSQDRALGLAGEETQYF
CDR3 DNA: TGTGCCAGCAGCCAAGATCGGGCCCTGGGACTAGCGGGGGAGGAGACCCAGTACTTC

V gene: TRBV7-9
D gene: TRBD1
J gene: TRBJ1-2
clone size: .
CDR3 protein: CAGDRGPDYGYTF
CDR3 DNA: TGTGCCGGCGATAGGGGGCCAGACTATGGCTACACCTTC

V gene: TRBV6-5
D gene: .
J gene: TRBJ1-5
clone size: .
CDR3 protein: CASSYSGASGNQPQHF
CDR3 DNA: TGTGCCAGCAGTTACTCTGGGGCTAGTGGCAATCAGCCCCAGCATTTT

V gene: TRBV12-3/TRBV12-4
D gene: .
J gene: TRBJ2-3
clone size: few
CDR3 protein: CASSFSVSPFTDTQYF
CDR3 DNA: TGTGCCAGCAGTTTTAGTGTTTCCCCATTCACAGATACGCAGTATTTT

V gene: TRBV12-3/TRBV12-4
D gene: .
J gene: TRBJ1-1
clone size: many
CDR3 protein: CASSPGVEAFF
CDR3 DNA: TGTGCCAGCAGCCCGGGCGTTGAAGCTTTCTTT

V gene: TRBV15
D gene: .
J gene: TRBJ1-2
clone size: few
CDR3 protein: CATSTMTSDARGYTF
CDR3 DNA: TGTGCCACCAGCACAATGACATCGGATGCGAGGGGCTACACCTTC

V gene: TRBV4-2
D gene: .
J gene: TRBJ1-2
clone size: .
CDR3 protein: CASSQRPVDGYTF
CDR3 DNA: TGTGCCAGCAGCCAAAGGCCTGTTGATGGCTACACCTTC

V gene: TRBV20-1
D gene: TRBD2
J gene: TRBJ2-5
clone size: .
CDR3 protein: CSARDLSGLAGAAYQETQYF
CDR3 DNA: TGCAGTGCTAGAGATTTATCGGGACTAGCGGGGGCAGCGTACCAAGAGACCCAGTACTTC

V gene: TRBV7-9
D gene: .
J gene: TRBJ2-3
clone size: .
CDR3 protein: CASSLVTSDTQYF
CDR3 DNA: TGTGCCAGCAGCTTAGTAACCAGCGATACGCAGTATTTT